Each of the 16 T cell receptor beta chains below was sequenced from the same sample in a study of response to subunit inactivated influenza vaccine. TCRdb processed the RT-PCR reads anew with MiXCR; each CDR3 protein has one entry. The sample has some 150,000 distinct CDR3 sequences, approximately 12% seen once; the top ten hold approximately 32%. The same specimen was also included in a second study, on T cells expressing NK-cell markers. This second report adds: With UMIs, 5'RACE template switching was used to make TCR beta cDNA.

The specimen comprised CD8+ T cells sorted from PBMCs, sampled about 12 days after vaccination. These receptors all stem from a man aged 45 to 65 who received an inactivated influenza vaccine.

This chain uses TRBV25-1 with TRBJ1-2, with TRBD1 as a possible D gene (5 bases). CDR1 MGHDK and CDR2 SYGVNS come from the germline V gene. The CDR3 spans 15 residues. Trimming pared 0 bases from V and 4 bases from J, leaving 12 bases between. CDR3 nucleotides: TGTGCCAGCAGTGAATATTCATGGACATCCTATGGCTACACCTTC. Translated: CASSEYSWTSYGYTF.

The chain combines TRBV29-1 with TRBJ2-6, with 10 bases lining up with TRBD1. Germline V lookup: CDR1 SQVTM, CDR2 ANQGSEA. With 1 base clipped from V and 6 bases from J, the junction kept 9 bases outside the gene matches. The length of the CDR3 is 17 residues. This CDR3 is CSVEGLGTGEEANVLTF. The CDR3 DNA follows: TGCAGCGTTGAAGGTCTCGGGACAGGGGAAGAGGCCAACGTCCTGACTTTC. The full variable domain, completed using reference TRBV29-1 and TRBJ2-6, is SAVISQKPSRDICQRGTSLTIQCQVDSQVTMMFWYRQQPGQSLTLIATANQGSEATYESGFVIDKFPISRPNLTFSTLTVSNMSPEDSSIYLCSVEGLGTGEEANVLTFGAGSRLTVL.

The genes are TRBV7-2 and TRBJ2-1; TRBD1 agrees at 7 bases. The germline V gene encodes CDR1 SGHTA and CDR2 FQGNSA. This CDR3 contains 16 residues. Trimming at V came to 5 bases and at J to 2 bases, leaving 9 bases not matched to a gene. In nucleotides, the CDR3 is TGTGCCAGCAGCATGGGCTACGGGACAGCCTACAATGAGCAGTTCTTC. It codes for CASSMGYGTAYNEQFF.

There are a few counts of this clonotype. This chain links TRBV7-6 with TRBJ2-5; D not resolved. Deletions cut 5 bases from V and 5 bases from J, with 15 bases between. The germline V gene encodes CDR1 SGHVS and CDR2 FNYEAQ. The CDR3 runs 14 residues. CDR3 nucleotide sequence: TGTGCCAGCAGCGGGAACAGTGACTGGGAGACCCAGTACTTC. Its protein is CASSGNSDWETQYF. Drawing the rest from reference TRBV7-6 and TRBJ2-5, the complete variable domain is GAGVSQSPRYKVTKRGQDVALRCDPISGHVSLYWYRQALGQGPEFLTYFNYEAQQDKSGLPNDRFSAERPEGSISTLTIQRTEQRDSAMYRCASSGNSDWETQYFGPGTRLLVL.

This clonotype was seen a few times. The V gene is TRBV6-5, the J gene TRBJ2-3, with 11 nucleotides matching TRBD2. The CDR3 has 16 residues. Per the germline V gene, CDR1 is MNHEY and CDR2 is SVGAGI. The trim removed 4 bases at V and 1 base at J, leaving 4 bases unmatched. The CDR3 reads CASSSASGGRTDTQYF. The CDR3 nucleotides read TGTGCCAGCAGTTCGGCTAGCGGGGGGCGCACAGATACGCAGTATTTT.

This clonotype was seen a handful of times. The rearrangement links TRBV12-3 or TRBV12-4 to TRBJ2-1; D is undetermined. Between the trimmed V and J ends, which lost 3 bases and 6 bases, there was a span of 9 bases. The CDR3 has 13 amino acids. The CDR3 sequence is CASSFYRANEQFF. CDR3 sequence (DNA): TGTGCCAGCAGTTTCTATCGGGCCAATGAGCAGTTCTTC.

This clonotype was found many times. The chain couples TRBV4-3 to TRBJ1-5; 12 nucleotides align to TRBD1. Losses at the gene ends were 1 base for V and 2 bases for J; bases not matched to a gene: 12. This CDR3 region has 20 residues. CDR1 and CDR2 from the germline V gene are LGHNA and YSLEER. In nucleotides, the CDR3 is TGCGCCAGCAGCCAAGGGTTGGGACAGGGGGCGCCGGGCGGCAATCAGCCCCAGCATTTT. Its protein is CASSQGLGQGAPGGNQPQHF.

This clonotype appeared many times. The chain combines TRBV5-1 with TRBJ2-7; either TRBD1 or TRBD2 may supply D (5 bases each). Looked up from germline, CDR1 is SGHRS and CDR2 is YFSETQ. The CDR3 runs to 14 residues. The V gene lost 0 bases and the J gene lost 3 bases, with 10 bases spanning the gap. CDR3 sequence (DNA): TGCGCCAGCAGCTTGGGGGGGAATAACTACGAGCAGTACTTC. Protein: CASSLGGNNYEQYF.

This chain connects TRBV7-8 to TRBJ1-1, with TRBD1 matching over 8 bases. Germline V gene sequence: CDR1 SGHVS, CDR2 FQNEAQ. The CDR3 totals 16 residues. J lost 11 bases, V lost 2 bases, and 16 bases had no gene match. The CDR3 spells CASSLLGFGTDRAAFF. CDR3 sequence (DNA): TGTGCCAGCAGCTTATTAGGATTCGGGACGGACAGGGCTGCTTTCTTT.

This chain uses TRBV6-1 with TRBJ2-2; D call uncertain. Trimming removed 2 bases at V and 4 bases at J, with 11 bases between. The V gene's germline CDR1 is MNHNS and CDR2 SASEGT. This CDR3 has 15 amino acids. The CDR3 region is CASSENWYITGELFF. The CDR3 nucleotides are TGTGCCAGCAGTGAAAATTGGTATATCACCGGGGAGCTGTTTTTT.

The chain carries TRBV4-3 and TRBJ1-1; D may be TRBD1 (5 bases). This CDR3 is 15 amino acids long. CDR1 LGHNA and CDR2 YSLEER come from the germline V gene. V was clipped by 9 bases and J by 3 bases, with 20 bases between them. CDR3 residues: CASSLYGGDDTEAFF. CDR3 DNA: TGCGCCAGTTCCCTCTACGGGGGGGATGACACTGAAGCTTTCTTT.

This chain links TRBV6-1 with TRBJ2-1; D is ambiguous. Germline V gives CDR1 MNHNS, CDR2 SASEGT. The CDR3 is 14 amino acids. Trimming stripped 4 bases from V and 3 bases from J, with 10 bases between. The CDR3 nucleotides are TGTGCCAGCAGTGGGGTAGGGCTCTACAATGAGCAGTTCTTC. Translated, it gives CASSGVGLYNEQFF.

This clonotype occurred a few times. The chain combines TRBV6-1 with TRBJ1-1; D is undetermined. Germline assignment: CDR1 MNHNS and CDR2 SASEGT. Trimming pared 9 bases from V and 1 base from J, leaving 18 bases between. The CDR3 is 15 amino acids. The CDR3 DNA is TGTGCCAGTGCCCGGCTGGTTTTAGAGAACACTGAAGCTTTCTTT. Amino acids: CASARLVLENTEAFF.

The chain is built from TRBV2 and TRBJ2-3; TRBD2 matches 7 bases. Germline trimming cut 6 bases from V and 1 base from J; bases unmatched to any gene: 7. This CDR3 spans 15 amino acids. Germline V CDR1 and CDR2: SNHLY, FYNNEI. The DNA for the CDR3 is TGTGCCAGCAGCGAAACTAGCGCCGGCACAGATACGCAGTATTTT. It codes for CASSETSAGTDTQYF.

This clonotype was seen a handful of times. The chain links TRBV6-5 to TRBJ1-4; D may be TRBD1 (6 bases). Germline assignment: CDR1 MNHEY and CDR2 SVGAGI. CDR3 length: 15 amino acids. Trimming pared 4 bases from V and 5 bases from J, leaving 14 bases between. The CDR3 DNA follows: TGTGCCAGCAGTTCCCCCGGGGGCGGGAATGAAAAACTGTTTTTT. Its translation is CASSSPGGGNEKLFF.

The CDR3 sequence is CASSVSPRDRGGYGYTF. For the CDR3, the DNA is TGTGCCAGCAGTGTCAGCCCCCGGGACAGGGGTGGCTATGGCTACACCTTC. The gene calls are TRBV2 and TRBJ1-2; 10 bases agree with TRBD1. This CDR3 has 17 residues. Trimming at V came to 4 bases and at J to 4 bases, leaving 12 bases not matched to a gene. Germline V gives CDR1 SNHLY, CDR2 FYNNEI.